This T cell receptor beta chain emerged from a study of T cell responses to AZD1222 COVID-19 vaccine (dated by TCRdb to the early 2020s). Notes on the research overall: A total of about 250 trial participants underwent TCR sequencing, of whom around 210 had received two doses of AZD1222 and about 25 had received two doses of the MenACWY control vaccine. Trial participants were enrolled by age into subgroups of 18-55, 56-69 and 70-plus years, and around 140, 26 and 57 TCR-sequenced participants, respectively, were included in these subgroups.

Spanning cysteine to phenylalanine, the CDR3 consists of 15 amino acids. The entry retains the CDR3 DNA only, 45 bases that are in frame from base 1. The V end gives up 6 bases and the J end 8 bases, leaving 11 bases in the junction not matched to a gene. In the germline V gene, CDR1 corresponds to SGHTA and CDR2 to FQGNSA. The research as a whole found: No day 14 peak-response samples were available, so repertoires were characterized only after the peak T cell response. CD4 TCRs associated with the vaccine covered the entire spike protein, and the dominant responses were in regions 160-218 and 743-854. Conclusions about previously exposed vaccinees are limited because only six or seven AZD1222 recipients were SARS-CoV-2 seropositive at baseline. Nearly half of unique spike-specific TCRs reportedly recognized epitopes outside regions mutated in the B.1.351 and B.1.1.7 variants. The 56-69-year group was small, and its depth increase did not reach significance, likely because of low power. Most participants were white British and females outnumbered males, and the authors suggested that clonal diversity may have been underestimated. After two AZD1222 doses, spike-specific TCR breadth and depth were significantly higher than at day 0 and than in MenACWY recipients.

The CDR3 regions of human TCRbeta chains were analyzed by immunosequencing. The paper's processing steps were these. TCRs in the repertoires were matched against a reference library of SARS-CoV-2-specific TCRs that had been generated with the MIRA antigen-specificity platform. Breadth meant the fraction of unique TCRs that were SARS-CoV-2-associated, whereas depth meant the fraction of total T cells that were SARS-CoV-2-associated. Using the MIRA data, each spike-specific TCR was assigned both to the spike region to which the TCR was reactive and to a CD4 or CD8 class. Log10-transformed breadth and depth values were compared by one-way ANOVA with Sidak's multiple comparisons tests. Sourced from immuneACCESS, this table was stored by TCRdb with only in-frame sequences that have V and J called. A share of the clones is absent; for the studies checked, an unresolved V gene accounts for under half, and the remainder has no known explanation. V, J and clone size were drawn from that table, and D and trimming were deduced from the DNA. The sample includes under 95,000 clones, with 90% observed a single time. The ten biggest clones cover around 1.4% of the sample.

The time point label corresponds to: about 28 days (+/-7) after the second vaccine dose. AZD1222 recipients given second doses at about 4 weeks or at about 12 weeks were pooled, since spike-specific TCR depth and breadth were not found to differ between the two schedules. Samples from vaccinated people were obtained from the UK trials COV001 and COV002, which included a single-blind randomized controlled phase 2/3 trial of AZD1222 (ChAdOx1 nCoV-19) in healthy adults. Trial participant PBMC samples were collected at day 0 and day 28 after the second dose for TCRbeta chain sequencing. Notes on this clone: Its antigen is unknown. Base qualities were left out, and no much larger clone turns up one base away.

This material consisted of peripheral blood, taken 28 days after the second AZD1222 dose. The TCR comes from an adult who received the AZD1222 COVID-19 vaccine. This receptor chain uses TRBV7-2 and TRBJ2-1; 9 bases in between match TRBD2. The DNA is as follows: TGTGCCAGCAGTACTATCGCGGGGGGGCCGGATGAGCAGTTCTTC. It specifies CASSTIAGGPDEQFF.